Presented here are 8 T cell receptor beta chains from one specimen sequenced in a study of vaccination effects on CD4 cells after COVID-19 (dated by TCRdb to 2021 to 2024). The antigens these receptors bind are not known. The protocol used for the library was the immunoSEQ multiplex PCR assay. Sourced from immuneACCESS, this table was stored by TCRdb with only in-frame sequences that have V and J called. A share of the clones is absent; for the studies checked, an unresolved V gene accounts for under half, and the remainder has no known explanation. The sample table shows roughly 70,000 clones, and around four fifths are seen once. Around 0.95% of the sample is taken by the ten largest. In the ViraFEST assay, PBMC were stimulated with viral peptide pools, and antigen-specific CD4+ T cell clonotypes were then identified by expansion using TCR sequencing. After roughly 11 days of culture, CD4+ T cells were isolated with the EasySep CD4+ T cell isolation kit. Two doses of either the BNT162b2 or the mRNA-1273 mRNA SARS-CoV-2 vaccine were administered to participants.

The material sequenced was CD4+ T cells from PBMCs cultured with HCoV-OC43 spike peptides, taken after COVID-19 vaccination. The sample's cell subset or site label, in plain terms: HCoV-OC43 spike overlapping peptide pool stimulation. These receptors were obtained from a human donor who received a COVID-19 vaccine.

The chain joins TRBV7-8 to TRBJ1-2; the D gene is possibly TRBD1 (6 bases). CDR1 and CDR2 from the germline V gene are SGHVS and FQNEAQ. Trimming removed 0 bases at V and 4 bases at J, with 12 bases between. The CDR3 contains 15 residues. CDR3 DNA sequence: TGTGCCAGCAGCTTAGCTGGGGGCTTGGGCTATGGCTACACCTTC. Translated: CASSLAGGLGYGYTF.

This clone was detected a few times. The J gene is TRBJ1-6, the V gene TRBV28; no clear D gene. CDR3 length equals 12 residues. CDR1 and CDR2 from the germline V gene are MDHEN and SYDVKM. V was shortened by 8 bases and J by 6 bases, with 8 bases between the two germline ends. Written as DNA, the CDR3 is TGTGCCAGCTTACGGGCTAATTCACCCCTCCACTTT. It specifies CASLRANSPLHF.

The chain is built from TRBV2 and TRBJ1-4; the D gene is possibly TRBD1 (6 bases). Trimming removed 7 bases at V and 7 bases at J, with 13 bases between. Germline CDR1 is SNHLY and CDR2 is FYNNEI. The CDR3 runs 13 residues. In DNA, the CDR3 is TGTGCCAGCATGGGGGGGGGCGGTGAAAAACTGTTTTTT. Residues: CASMGGGGEKLFF.

The gene calls are TRBV21-1 and TRBJ2-7; TRBD1, as called in the table, went unchecked against the DNA. TRBV21-1 is marked as a pseudogene. The CDR3 consists of 15 residues. CDR3 loop: CASSITRDRDYEQYV. CDR3 in DNA: TGTGCCAGCAGCATTACCCGGGACAGGGACTACGAGCAGTACGTC.

The rearrangement uses TRBV5-1 and TRBJ2-2; TRBD1 aligns across 9 bases. V lost 4 bases and J lost 4; bases outside the gene matches: 8. The CDR3 consists of 16 residues. Germline loops: CDR1 SGHRS, CDR2 YFSETQ. The CDR3 sequence: CASSRWTGVGTGELFF. The DNA of the CDR3 is TGCGCCAGCAGCCGATGGACAGGGGTTGGCACCGGGGAGCTGTTTTTT. Based on the CDR3 plus reference TRBV5-1 and TRBJ2-2, the full variable domain is KAGVTQTPRYLIKTRGQQVTLSCSPISGHRSVSWYQQTPGQGLQFLFEYFSETQRNKGNFPGRFSGRQFSNSRSEMNVSTLELGDSALYLCASSRWTGVGTGELFFGEGSRLTVL.

This sequence joins TRBV30 and TRBJ1-6; the match to TRBD1 covers 9 bases. The trim removed 3 bases at V and 7 bases at J, leaving 7 bases unmatched. The CDR3 runs to 15 residues. The germline CDR1 and CDR2 sequences are GTSNPN and SVGIG (reference sequence). The CDR3: CAWSPWTGENSPLHF. CDR3 sequence (DNA): TGTGCCTGGAGCCCGTGGACAGGGGAAAATTCACCCCTCCACTTT. Complete variable domain (other parts from reference TRBV30 and TRBJ1-6): SQTIHQWPATLVQPVGSPLSLECTVEGTSNPNLYWYRQAAGRGLQLLFYSVGIGQISSEVPQNLSASRPQDRQFILSSKKLLLSDSGFYLCAWSPWTGENSPLHFGNGTRLTVT.

This clone has a single count. The V call is TRBV2, the J call TRBJ1-1; TRBD1 might be the D (5 bases). CDR3 length equals 14 residues. Germline CDR1 and CDR2: SNHLY and FYNNEI. The V gene lost 3 bases and the J gene lost 1 base, with 9 bases spanning the gap. CDR3 sequence: CASSDGRGNTEAFF. In DNA form, the CDR3 reads TGTGCCAGCAGTGACGGGAGGGGGAACACTGAAGCTTTCTTT.

This clone occurred once. This chain uses TRBV19 with TRBJ2-5; D is uncertain. The CDR3 length is 13 residues. CDR1 and CDR2 (germline): LNHDA, SQIVND (reference sequence). V was shortened by 3 bases and J by 5 bases, with 10 bases between the two germline ends. CDR3 region: CASSIERWETQYF. In nucleotides, the CDR3 is TGTGCCAGTAGTATTGAGAGATGGGAGACCCAGTACTTC.